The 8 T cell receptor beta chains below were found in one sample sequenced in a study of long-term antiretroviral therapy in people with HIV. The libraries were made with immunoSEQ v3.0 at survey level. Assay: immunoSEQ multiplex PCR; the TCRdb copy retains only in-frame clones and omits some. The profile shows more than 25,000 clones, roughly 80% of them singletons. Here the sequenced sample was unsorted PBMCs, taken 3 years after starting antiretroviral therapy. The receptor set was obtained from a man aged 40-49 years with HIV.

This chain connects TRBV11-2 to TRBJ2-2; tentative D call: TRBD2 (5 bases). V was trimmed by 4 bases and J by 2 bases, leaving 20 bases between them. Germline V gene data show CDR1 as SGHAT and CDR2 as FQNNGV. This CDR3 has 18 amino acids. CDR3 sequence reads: CASSSSSLPGINTGELFF. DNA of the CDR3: TGTGCCAGCAGCTCAAGCTCCCTCCCCGGGATTAACACCGGGGAGCTGTTTTTT. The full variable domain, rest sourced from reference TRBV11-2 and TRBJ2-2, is EAGVAQSPRYKIIEKRQSVAFWCNPISGHATLYWYQQILGQGPKLLIQFQNNGVVDDSQLPKDRFSAERLKGVDSTLKIQPAKLEDSAVYLCASSSSSLPGINTGELFFGEGSRLTVL.

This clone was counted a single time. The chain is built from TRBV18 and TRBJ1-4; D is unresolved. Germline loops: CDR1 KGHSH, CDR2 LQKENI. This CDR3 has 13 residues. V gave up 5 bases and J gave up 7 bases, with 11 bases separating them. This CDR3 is CASSTLSGEKLFF. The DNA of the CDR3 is TGTGCCAGCTCAACCTTATCAGGTGAAAAACTGTTTTTT.

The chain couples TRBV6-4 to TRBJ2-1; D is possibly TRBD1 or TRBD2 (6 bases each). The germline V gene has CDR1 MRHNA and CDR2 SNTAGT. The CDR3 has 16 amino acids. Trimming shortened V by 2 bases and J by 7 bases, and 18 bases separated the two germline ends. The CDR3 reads CASSDPNSGGRNEQFF. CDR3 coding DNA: TGTGCCAGCAGTGACCCGAACTCCGGGGGCAGAAATGAGCAGTTCTTC.

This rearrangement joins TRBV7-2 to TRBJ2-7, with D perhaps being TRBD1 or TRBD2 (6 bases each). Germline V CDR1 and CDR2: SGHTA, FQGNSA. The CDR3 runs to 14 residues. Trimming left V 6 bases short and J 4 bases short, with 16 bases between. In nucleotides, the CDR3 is TGTGCCAGCAGAACCAGATCGGGGGCGTACGAGCAGTACTTC. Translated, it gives CASRTRSGAYEQYF.

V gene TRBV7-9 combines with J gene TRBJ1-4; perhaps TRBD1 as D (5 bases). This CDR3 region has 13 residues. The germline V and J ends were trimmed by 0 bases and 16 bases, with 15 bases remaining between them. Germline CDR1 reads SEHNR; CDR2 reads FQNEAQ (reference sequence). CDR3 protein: CASSLAGGDQGFF. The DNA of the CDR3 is TGTGCCAGCAGCTTAGCTGGAGGGGACCAAGGGTTTTTT.

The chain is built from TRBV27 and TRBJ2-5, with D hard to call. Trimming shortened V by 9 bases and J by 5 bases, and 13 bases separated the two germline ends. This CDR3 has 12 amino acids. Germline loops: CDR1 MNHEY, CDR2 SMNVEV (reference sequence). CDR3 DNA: TGTGCCAGTCTTAGGCCTGGGGAGACCCAGTACTTC. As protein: CASLRPGETQYF.

CDR3 amino acids: CASSVQGDGAYNEQFF. The DNA of the CDR3 is TGTGCCAGCAGCGTTCAGGGGGACGGAGCATACAATGAGCAGTTCTTC. V gene TRBV9 combines with J gene TRBJ2-1; 7 positions match TRBD1. Germline values: CDR1 SGDLS, CDR2 YYNGEE. CDR3 size: 16 residues. Trimming at V came to 2 bases and at J to 4 bases, leaving 9 bases not matched to a gene.

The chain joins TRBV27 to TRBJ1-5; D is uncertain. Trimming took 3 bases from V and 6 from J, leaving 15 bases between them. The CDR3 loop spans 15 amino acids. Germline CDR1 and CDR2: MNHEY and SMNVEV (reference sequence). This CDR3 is CASSLIRGSTQPQHF. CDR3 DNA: TGTGCCAGCAGTTTGATTCGAGGATCGACTCAGCCCCAGCATTTT.